This entry lists 8 T cell receptor beta chains sequenced from one sample in a study of naive CD8 T cells in extremely preterm neonates. Sequencing used immunoSEQ multiplex PCR; TCRdb keeps in-frame clones, though not all of them. The sample shows about 5,100 clones, approximately 98% of them seen only once. The specimen sequenced was naive CD8+ T cells from blood. These receptors were collected from a human donor in good health.

V gene TRBV6-6 combines with J gene TRBJ1-5; weak D call: TRBD1 (6 bases). This CDR3 has 15 residues. V was trimmed by 2 bases and J by 2 bases, leaving 10 bases between them. Germline lookup yields CDR1 MNHNY and CDR2 SVGAGI (reference sequence). The CDR3 loop is CASSYPAGGNQPQHF. For the CDR3, the DNA is TGTGCCAGCAGTTACCCGGCAGGGGGCAATCAGCCCCAGCATTTT.

The genes are TRBV27 and TRBJ2-1; maybe TRBD2 (5 bases). Trimming pared 5 bases from V and 6 bases from J, leaving 11 bases between. Germline CDR1 reads MNHEY; CDR2 reads SMNVEV (reference sequence). The CDR3 contains 13 residues. The CDR3: CASSTSSFNEQFF. DNA of the CDR3: TGTGCCAGCAGTACCTCTAGCTTCAATGAGCAGTTCTTC.

This clone showed up just a few times. The J gene is TRBJ2-7, the V gene TRBV28; 11 bases are a match to TRBD1. Losses at the gene ends were 4 bases for V and 5 bases for J; bases not matched to a gene: 4. CDR3 length: 14 amino acids. CDR1 MDHEN and CDR2 SYDVKM come from the germline V gene. Here the CDR3 reads CASSWGTGGDEQYF. Here the CDR3 DNA reads TGTGCCAGCAGTTGGGGGACAGGGGGAGACGAGCAGTACTTC.

This chain connects TRBV4-1 to TRBJ2-3, with 9 bases aligning to TRBD1. J lost 3 bases, V lost 4 bases, and 5 bases had no gene match. CDR3 size: 15 residues. Germline CDR1 is MGHRA and CDR2 is YSYEKL. The CDR3 DNA reads TGCGCCAGCAGCCCCCGGGACAGGGATACAGATACGCAGTATTTT. Its translation is CASSPRDRDTDTQYF.

The rearrangement joins TRBV5-6 to TRBJ1-2; 8 nucleotides align to TRBD1. J lost 4 bases, V lost 4 bases, and 9 bases had no gene match. The germline V gene has CDR1 SGHDT and CDR2 YYEEEE. This CDR3 is 15 amino acids long. CDR3 in amino acids: CASSNDRGGGYGYTF. Written as DNA, the CDR3 is TGTGCCAGCAGCAACGACAGGGGAGGCGGCTATGGCTACACCTTC.

The CDR3 bases are TGCGCCAGCAGCCTCCAGGGGAGCACTGAAGCTTTCTTT. Protein sequence: CASSLQGSTEAFF. The chain recombines TRBV4-1 with TRBJ1-1, with TRBD1 as a possible D gene (6 bases). CDR1 is MGHRA, CDR2 YSYEKL, per germline. CDR3 length: 13 amino acids. V gave up 4 bases and J gave up 4 bases, with 10 bases separating them.

The chain recombines TRBV5-6 with TRBJ2-7, with 8 nucleotides matching TRBD2. There are 15 residues in the CDR3. From germline, CDR1 is SGHDT and CDR2 YYEEEE. Trimming took 2 bases from V and 7 from J; bases not matched to a gene: 11. The CDR3 DNA is TGTGCCAGCAGCTTAGGGACTAGGCTACCGAGGGAGCAGTACTTC. Translating it yields CASSLGTRLPREQYF.

The CDR3 here is CASSSSGSGYNEQFF. The DNA of the CDR3 is TGTGCCAGCAGCTCGAGCGGGAGTGGATACAATGAGCAGTTCTTC. The chain has TRBV5-6 and TRBJ2-1; 8 bases align to TRBD2. There are 15 residues in the CDR3. Losses at the gene ends were 3 bases for V and 4 bases for J; bases not matched to a gene: 6. CDR1 SGHDT and CDR2 YYEEEE come from the germline V gene.